The present TCR beta chain was sequenced within a study of monozygotic twins with inflammatory bowel disease. Study conclusions and caveats: For IBD, no single strong associated signal or clonotype was supported. Sharing of clonotypes with others was lower in IBD patients than in healthy twins, and this was especially so with disease activity.

In regard to this clonotype: The target antigen is unknown.

Researchers used approximately 3.5 ug of total RNA for each TCR library. TCRdb re-called the 5' RACE reads and shows each CDR3 protein once, DNA omitted. The sample spans about 420,000 distinct CDR3 sequences; the ten largest clones claim approximately 2.3%. This TCR was recovered from a human donor with ulcerative colitis or Crohn's disease, or a healthy co-twin of an affected twin (not recorded which). Specimen: blood.

CDR3 sequence: CAISESKFPGPRNEQFF. The chain is built from TRBV10-3 and TRBJ2-1; the TRBD1 assignment by TCRdb is unverifiable without DNA. Germline V gene data show CDR1 as ENHRY and CDR2 as SYGVKD. The CDR3 consists of 17 residues.